The TCR beta chain described here comes from a study of T cell repertoires in cytomegalovirus infection. The wider study: CMV infection and matching HLA type were both indicated by public TCR beta signatures.

Comment on this clonotype: The antigen is unknown.

A single record per CDR3 protein comes from TCRdb applying MiXCR to the reads. This table has 100,000 or so distinct CDR3 sequences, about 22% appearing once. Overall study results and limits: The cumulative frequency of public TCR beta families identified carriers of CMV plus the relevant HLA. It was HLA-C-restricted CMV-specific TCR beta clonotypes that dominated the response ex vivo.

CDR1 and CDR2 from the germline V gene are DFQATT and SNEGSKA (reference sequence). The CDR3 contains 14 residues. The V end was cut by 4 bases, the J end by 1 base, with 13 bases between. The genes are TRBV20-1 and TRBJ1-1, with D maybe TRBD1 (5 bases). This receptor was identified in a human donor in good health (CMV status not recorded). Some clones in this sample may be carry-over from other donors' samples. What was sequenced was CD8+ T cells from PBMCs. The chain's CDR3 is CSANPGGSNTEAFF. As DNA, the CDR3 is TGCAGTGCTAACCCGGGGGGGTCGAACACTGAAGCTTTCTTT.